This TCR beta chain was recorded in a study of T-cell memory formation after mild COVID-19. Study details: TCR clustering was largely donor specific. Regarding the study as a whole: The appearance of some responding clones in pre-infection memory suggested that cross-reactive memory joined. The CD4+ clones that contracted clustered mainly within CM and EM, and the CD8+ clones concentrated in EMRA.

Amplification by 5'RACE using constant-segment primers produced TCR alpha and TCR beta cDNA libraries that carried sample barcodes and UMIs. Each CDR3 protein gets one entry after TCRdb re-called the 5' RACE reads with MiXCR. The table records a few hundred thousand distinct CDR3 sequences, around a fifth of them present only once. As concerns this clonotype: Its antigen is not known.

Germline assignment: CDR1 KGHSH and CDR2 LQKENI. The CDR3 has 16 amino acids. J was trimmed by 0 bases and V by 5 bases; bases with no gene match: 7. The TCR was taken from an adult woman who had mild COVID-19 (a few samples of this study predate the infection). Cell type and time point are not known. Sequencing used PBMCs or a T cell subset sorted from them (not recorded which). The chain employs TRBV18 and TRBJ2-3, with TRBD2 matching over 8 bases. CDR3 sequence reads: CASSETSGLSTDTQYF. The CDR3, as DNA: TGTGCCAGCTCAGAAACTAGCGGCCTTAGCACAGATACGCAGTATTTT.